The clone carrying this T cell receptor beta chain was observed many times. Its antigen is still unknown. The V gene's germline CDR1 is MNHEY and CDR2 SVGAGI. Trimming pared 6 bases from V and 3 bases from J, leaving 12 bases between. The CDR3 spans 13 residues. The entry originates in a study of neurological immune-mediated disorders. Study-level findings and limits: When repertoires were grouped phylogenetically, those of 18 of 34 multiple sclerosis patients fell into one related-CDR3 cluster, a possible signature.

The method for making cDNA was 5'RACE, and it used 10-nucleotide random UMIs. A single record per CDR3 protein comes from TCRdb applying MiXCR to the 5' RACE reads. The sample lists more than 40,000 distinct CDR3 sequences; approximately 3% were seen once. This rearrangement joins TRBV6-5 to TRBJ2-7, with D perhaps matching TRBD1 (6 bases). This TCR was recovered from a woman aged 45-59 years with multiple sclerosis. Sequenced input: PBMCs. CDR3 region: CASRPTGNYEQYF. The CDR3 region has the DNA TGTGCCAGCAGACCAACAGGGAACTACGAGCAGTACTTC.